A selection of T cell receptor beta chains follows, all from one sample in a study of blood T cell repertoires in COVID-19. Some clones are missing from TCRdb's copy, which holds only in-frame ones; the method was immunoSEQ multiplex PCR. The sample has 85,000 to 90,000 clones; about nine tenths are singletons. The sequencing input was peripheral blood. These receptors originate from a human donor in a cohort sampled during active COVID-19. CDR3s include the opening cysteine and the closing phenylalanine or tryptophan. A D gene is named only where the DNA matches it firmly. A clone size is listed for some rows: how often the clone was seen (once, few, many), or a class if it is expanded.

TGTGCCAGTAGGGACAGGGGGTACTATGGCTACACCTTC	CASRDRGYYGYTF	TRBV12-3/TRBV12-4	TRBJ1-2	few	TRBD1
TGTGCCAGCAGTCGGGACCAGGGACTCACAGATACGCAGTATTTT	CASSRDQGLTDTQYF	TRBV28	TRBJ2-3	.	.
TGCAGCGTTGGGGGACAGTCTTTCAATGAGCAGTTCTTC	CSVGGQSFNEQFF	TRBV29-1	TRBJ2-1	.	TRBD1
TGTGCCACCAGCCCCAAGCCCCTTCTCGGACTAGCAGCCAGCACAGATACGCAGTATTTT	CATSPKPLLGLAASTDTQYF	TRBV15	TRBJ2-3	.	TRBD2
TGTGCCAGCTCACCACTGGGAGCCGGGGCCAGCGGGAGACGATACGAGCAGTACTTC	CASSPLGAGASGRRYEQYF	TRBV18	TRBJ2-7	.	TRBD2
TGCGCCAGCAGCTTGGCCGGGCTAGCGGGAGGGGACCTAGCCAAAAACATTCAGTACTTC	CASSLAGLAGGDLAKNIQYF	TRBV5-1	TRBJ2-4	.	TRBD2
TGTGCCAGCAGCGGCGAGGAGGGACTAGCCAAAAACATTCAGTACTTC	CASSGEEGLAKNIQYF	TRBV9	TRBJ2-4	.	.
TGTGCCAGCAGCCAAGGTCGCGGGGATACGCAGTATTTT	CASSQGRGDTQYF	TRBV3-1/TRBV3-2	TRBJ2-3	.	.
TGTGCCAGCAGCCAAGAGAACAGTCAAGAGACCCAGTACTTC	CASSQENSQETQYF	TRBV3-1/TRBV3-2	TRBJ2-5	.	.
TGTGCCAGCAGTTACCGTACTAGCGGATACAATGAGCAGTTCTTC	CASSYRTSGYNEQFF	TRBV6-2/TRBV6-3	TRBJ2-1	once	TRBD2
TGCGCCAGCAGTCCTCGGACAGAAGGTTACGAGCAGTACTTC	CASSPRTEGYEQYF	TRBV10-1	TRBJ2-7	.	.
TGTGCCTGGAGTGTACTGGAAAAACTGTTTTTT	CAWSVLEKLFF	TRBV30	TRBJ1-4	.	.
TGTGCCAGCAGTTACCGGGACAGGGCCTACGAGCAGTACTTC	CASSYRDRAYEQYF	TRBV2	TRBJ2-7	.	TRBD1
TGTGCCAGCAGCATACTTAGCGGGAGCGAGGGGGATGAGCAGTTCTTC	CASSILSGSEGDEQFF	TRBV9	TRBJ2-1	.	TRBD2
TGTGCCAGCAGCTCCGACATGTTCATTAATGAAAAACTGTTTTTT	CASSSDMFINEKLFF	TRBV5-5	TRBJ1-4	.	.
TGTGCCAGCAGCTTGGAGGGACAGGTTCGGGGCTATGGCTACACCTTC	CASSLEGQVRGYGYTF	TRBV5-8	TRBJ1-2	.	TRBD1
TGTGCCAGCAGTAATGGGGGAGGGTTATGGAACACCATATATTTT	CASSNGGGLWNTIYF	TRBV28	TRBJ1-3	.	.
TGTGCCAGCAGTTTATACAGGGGAACCTACAATGAGCAGTTCTTC	CASSLYRGTYNEQFF	TRBV28	TRBJ2-1	.	TRBD1
TGTGCCAGCAGCCCCCATCCCGGGACAGGAACCCACGAGCAGTACTTC	CASSPHPGTGTHEQYF	TRBV5-6	TRBJ2-7	.	TRBD1
TGCGCCAGCAGCTTGCAATCACAGTACAATGAGCAGTTCTTC	CASSLQSQYNEQFF	TRBV5-1	TRBJ2-1	.	.
TGTGCCAGCAGCTTAGAAGGAACAGGTGAAGCTTTCTTT	CASSLEGTGEAFF	TRBV11-1	TRBJ1-1	.	.
TGTGCCAGCAGAGGAGGAGCTCAGCACGAGCAGTACTTC	CASRGGAQHEQYF	TRBV28	TRBJ2-7	once	.
TGTGCCAGCAGCGATCCAACAGGGTCGGGAGATACGCAGTATTTT	CASSDPTGSGDTQYF	TRBV7-3	TRBJ2-3	.	.
TGTGCCCTCGGGGGGACCCCCTACGAGCAGTACTTC	CALGGTPYEQYF	TRBV2	TRBJ2-7	.	TRBD2
TGTGCCAGCAGTGACAGGGTAAACATTCAGTACTTC	CASSDRVNIQYF	TRBV6-1	TRBJ2-4	.	.
TGTGCCAGCAGTTTACGGACAGGGACGGGAGGCAATGAGCAGTTCTTC	CASSLRTGTGGNEQFF	TRBV27	TRBJ2-1	.	.
TGTGCCAGCAGCCCCCTCTTCCTAGGCGTTGAAGCTTTCTTT	CASSPLFLGVEAFF	TRBV9	TRBJ1-1	.	.
TGTGCCAGCAGCTTAGCAATACTAGCGGGGTACAATGAGCAGTTCTTC	CASSLAILAGYNEQFF	TRBV11-2	TRBJ2-1	.	TRBD2
TGTGCCAGCAGCAAGGGACTAGCGGGAGAGGGGGCCACCGGGGAGCTGTTTTTT	CASSKGLAGEGATGELFF	TRBV9	TRBJ2-2	.	TRBD2
TGTGCCAGCAGTTACTCGGGAAACAGGAAGACCCAGTACTTC	CASSYSGNRKTQYF	TRBV6-2/TRBV6-3	TRBJ2-5	.	.
TGTGCCAGCTCACTGAAATTACTAGCGGGAGGAAGCGATGAGCAGTTCTTC	CASSLKLLAGGSDEQFF	TRBV18	TRBJ2-1	.	TRBD2
TGTGCCAGCAGCGTAGGCGAGACAGTAACCTACGAGCAGTACTTC	CASSVGETVTYEQYF	TRBV9	TRBJ2-7	.	.
TGTGCCAGCAGTAACCCAGGGCCCCAAGAAGCTTTCTTT	CASSNPGPQEAFF	TRBV28	TRBJ1-1	.	.
TGCAGCGTTGGGCAGGGGGTTGGTCAGCCCCAGCATTTT	CSVGQGVGQPQHF	TRBV29-1	TRBJ1-5	.	TRBD1
TGCGCCAGCAGCCGAGATAGCGGGACTAGCGTTGCCTACGAGCAGTACTTC	CASSRDSGTSVAYEQYF	TRBV4-1	TRBJ2-7	.	TRBD2
TGTGCCAGCAGCCCCATCGGGTCAGGAGGCTCTGGAAACACCATATATTTT	CASSPIGSGGSGNTIYF	TRBV21-1	TRBJ1-3	.	.
TGTGCCAGCAGTTACTTAGCGGGAGGGCTGGGAGAGCAGTACTTC	CASSYLAGGLGEQYF	TRBV6-2/TRBV6-3	TRBJ2-7	.	TRBD2
TGTGCCAGCAGCGGGCCGGCTTATAATGAAAAACTGTTTTTT	CASSGPAYNEKLFF	TRBV3-1/TRBV3-2	TRBJ1-4	.	.
TGTGCCAGCAGGCCCGGGGGACAGGGGGACACTGAAGCTTTCTTT	CASRPGGQGDTEAFF	TRBV28	TRBJ1-1	.	TRBD1
TGTGCCAGCAGTTCCAACCCCGGGACAGGGAACACTGAAGCTTTCTTT	CASSSNPGTGNTEAFF	TRBV6-5	TRBJ1-1	.	TRBD1
TGTGCCACCTCCTCGGGTACTACTAGTGGAGAGACCCAGTACTTC	CATSSGTTSGETQYF	TRBV27	TRBJ2-5	.	.
TGTGCCAGCAGCCAAAAGCAACAGGCCCTCACCGGGGAGCTGTTTTTT	CASSQKQQALTGELFF	TRBV16	TRBJ2-2	.	.
TGCGCCAGCAGCAGTGGGGCGGGGAACCTAGGGAAGACCCAGTACTTC	CASSSGAGNLGKTQYF	TRBV5-1	TRBJ2-5	.	.
TGTGCCAGCAGCTTCAGGTCCTCTGGAAACACCATATATTTT	CASSFRSSGNTIYF	TRBV5-4	TRBJ1-3	.	.
TGTGCCAGCAGTCCAGGTCGGGACAGAATTGGTTTAGGAAACACCATATATTTT	CASSPGRDRIGLGNTIYF	TRBV27	TRBJ1-3	.	TRBD1
TGTGCCAGCAGCCGGGGGATGAACACTGAAGCTTTCTTT	CASSRGMNTEAFF	TRBV6-6	TRBJ1-1	.	.
TGTGCCAGCAGCCCGGACAGGGGTAACTATGGCTACACCTTC	CASSPDRGNYGYTF	TRBV7-2	TRBJ1-2	.	TRBD1
TGTGCCAGCAGTTTATGGTCCCCTCGGGGAGGAGGGTTGCTTAGTTGGTATTTT	CASSLWSPRGGGLLSWYF	TRBV28	TRBJ2-3	.	.
TGTGCCAGCAGCTTAGGTAACCCCCCAGGGCCAAGCTCCTACGAGCAGTACTTC	CASSLGNPPGPSSYEQYF	TRBV7-7	TRBJ2-7	.	.
TGTGCCAGCAGTGGGGACTATGCGGGGGCCGTCACAGATACGCAGTATTTT	CASSGDYAGAVTDTQYF	TRBV6-1	TRBJ2-3	.	.
TGTGCCACCAGTGATTTGGGGGGAGGCCTGAACACCGGGGAGCTGTTTTTT	CATSDLGGGLNTGELFF	TRBV24-1	TRBJ2-2	.	.
TGTGCCAGTAGTATTGAACCCAGGGGAGGGGAGACCCAGTACTTC	CASSIEPRGGETQYF	TRBV19	TRBJ2-5	.	.
TGTGCCAGCAGTTTACGTCTAGCGCCCCAAGAGACCCAGTACTTC	CASSLRLAPQETQYF	TRBV28	TRBJ2-5	.	.
TGTGCCAGCAGTTACGGTCGGGGGGCGAGGGGGGAGACCCAGTACTTC	CASSYGRGARGETQYF	TRBV6-5	TRBJ2-5	.	.
TGTGCCAGCAGTTTACGGGGGAGGGTCGAGCAGTACTTC	CASSLRGRVEQYF	TRBV28	TRBJ2-7	.	TRBD2
TGTGCCAGCAGCCAATCACAGATCATGAACACTGAAGCTTTCTTT	CASSQSQIMNTEAFF	TRBV14	TRBJ1-1	.	.
TGTGCCAGCAGTTATAAATTCGGGGGTAATGAGCAGTTCTTC	CASSYKFGGNEQFF	TRBV6-5	TRBJ2-1	.	.